This T cell receptor beta chain originates from a study of tissue T cells after allogeneic stem cell transplantation. Generated by immunoSEQ multiplex PCR, the TCRdb table keeps only in-frame clones and is missing some. The profile covers about 2,700 clones, with more than 40% appearing a single time and 25% to 30% taken by the ten largest. Time point reported: mouse harvest day 14 after allogeneic transplant. Each mouse received 10^7 T-cell-depleted marrow cells plus 10^6 splenic CD5+ T cells by tail vein. With regard to this clone: The listed genes are named as in mouse.

The sample was gut tissue. The receptor comes from a female BALB/c mouse given C57BL/6 T cells with graft-versus-host disease after an allogeneic hematopoietic cell transplant.

The CDR3 region is CASSLRWGGNYAEQFF. The CDR3 DNA, read in part, is TGTGCCAGCTCTCTTCGCTGGGGGGGGAACTATGCTGAGCAGTTC. J is TRBJ2-1 and V is TRBV12-1; the match to TRBD2 covers 9 bases. The missing CDR3 end, 1 residue past where the read stops, is filled in from the germline J gene. The V gene end was trimmed by 1 base and the J gene end by 1 base; junction bases not matched to a gene: 4. CDR1 and CDR2 (germline): SGHSN, HYEKVE. The CDR3 length is 16 residues.